This entry features one T cell receptor beta chain sequence. The run depth of the assay was deep. Sequenced by immunoSEQ multiplex PCR; TCRdb stores in-frame clones only, minus some. The table shows approximately 2.4 million clones, with under 97% occurring only once. The data belong to a study of shared clonotypes between healthy human individuals. The V gene's germline CDR1 is LNHDA and CDR2 SQIVND (reference sequence). The CDR3 contains 15 residues. The V and J ends lost 6 bases and 5 bases, in that order; junction bases with no gene match: 11. This TCR derives from a man younger than 35 in good health. The sequencing input was naive CD4+ T cells sorted from blood. Indicated subset: CD45RA+ positively selected. The chain employs TRBV19 and TRBJ1-2; 8 bases align to TRBD1. The CDR3 region has the DNA TGTGCCAGTAGATCCCGGACAGGGAGTGTTTATGGCTACACCTTC. As protein: CASRSRTGSVYGYTF.